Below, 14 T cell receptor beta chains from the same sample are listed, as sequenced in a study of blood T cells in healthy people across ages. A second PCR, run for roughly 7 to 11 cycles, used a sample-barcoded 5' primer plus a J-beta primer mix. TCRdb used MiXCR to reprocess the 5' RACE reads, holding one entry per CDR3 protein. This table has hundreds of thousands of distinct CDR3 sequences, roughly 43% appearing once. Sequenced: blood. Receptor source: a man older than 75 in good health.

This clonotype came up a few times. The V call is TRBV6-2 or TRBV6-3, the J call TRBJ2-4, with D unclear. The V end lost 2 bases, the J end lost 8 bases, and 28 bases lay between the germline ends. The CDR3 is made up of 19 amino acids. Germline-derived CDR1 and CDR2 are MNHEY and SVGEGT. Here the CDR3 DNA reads TGTGCCAGCAGTTACGTGGCCGGCCAAGGAGCCGCGGATGGGGACATTCAGTACTTC. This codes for CASSYVAGQGAADGDIQYF.

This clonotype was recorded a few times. The CDR3, as DNA: TGCAGTGCTAGTAGTCTAGCGGGAGATACGCAGTATTTT. Protein product: CSASSLAGDTQYF. This chain links TRBV20-1 with TRBJ2-3, with TRBD2 matching 8 bases. CDR3 length: 13 residues. J was trimmed by 5 bases and V by 3 bases; bases with no gene match: 4. CDR1 is DFQATT and CDR2 is SNEGSKA in the germline V gene (reference sequence).

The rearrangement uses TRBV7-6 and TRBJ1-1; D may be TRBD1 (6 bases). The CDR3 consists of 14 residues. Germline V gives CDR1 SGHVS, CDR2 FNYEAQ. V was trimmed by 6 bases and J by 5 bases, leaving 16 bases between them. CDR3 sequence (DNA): TGTGCCAGCAGTCAAGTTCAGGGGAGGACTGAAGCTTTCTTT. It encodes CASSQVQGRTEAFF.

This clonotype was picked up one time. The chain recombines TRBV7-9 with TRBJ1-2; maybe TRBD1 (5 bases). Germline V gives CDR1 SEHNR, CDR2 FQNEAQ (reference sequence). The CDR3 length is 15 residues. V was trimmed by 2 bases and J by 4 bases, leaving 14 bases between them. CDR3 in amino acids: CASSLTRGVGYGYTF. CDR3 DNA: TGTGCCAGCAGCTTAACCCGGGGGGTGGGCTATGGCTACACCTTC. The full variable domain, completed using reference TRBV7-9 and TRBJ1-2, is DTGVSQNPRHKITKRGQNVTFRCDPISEHNRLYWYRQTLGQGPEFLTYFQNEAQLEKSRLLSDRFSAERPKGSFSTLEIQRTEQGDSAMYLCASSLTRGVGYGYTFGSGTRLTVV.

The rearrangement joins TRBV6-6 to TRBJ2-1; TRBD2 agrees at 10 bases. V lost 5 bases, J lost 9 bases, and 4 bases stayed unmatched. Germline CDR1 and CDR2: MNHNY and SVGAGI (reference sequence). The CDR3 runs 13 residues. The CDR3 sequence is CASSHRTSGEQFF. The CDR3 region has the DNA TGTGCCAGCAGTCACCGGACTAGCGGTGAGCAGTTCTTC.

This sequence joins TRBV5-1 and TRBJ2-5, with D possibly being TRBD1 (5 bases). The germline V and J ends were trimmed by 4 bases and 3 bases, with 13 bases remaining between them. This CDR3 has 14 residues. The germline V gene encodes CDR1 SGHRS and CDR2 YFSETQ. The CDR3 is CASSGPDRKETQYF. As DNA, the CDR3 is TGCGCCAGCAGCGGCCCCGACAGAAAAGAGACCCAGTACTTC.

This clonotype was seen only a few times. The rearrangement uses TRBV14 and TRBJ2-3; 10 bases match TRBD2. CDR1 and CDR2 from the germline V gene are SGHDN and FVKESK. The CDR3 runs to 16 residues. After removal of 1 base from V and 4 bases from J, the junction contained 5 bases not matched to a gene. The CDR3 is CASSQALAGVSDTQYF. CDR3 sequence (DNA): TGTGCCAGCAGCCAAGCCCTAGCGGGAGTATCAGATACGCAGTATTTT.

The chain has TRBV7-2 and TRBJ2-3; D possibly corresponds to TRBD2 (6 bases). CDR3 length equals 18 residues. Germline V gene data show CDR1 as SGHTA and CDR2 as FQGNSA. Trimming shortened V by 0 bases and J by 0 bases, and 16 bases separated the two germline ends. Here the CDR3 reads CASSLARAGPPSTDTQYF. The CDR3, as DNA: TGTGCCAGCAGCTTAGCGCGGGCGGGACCTCCAAGCACAGATACGCAGTATTTT.

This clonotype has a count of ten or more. This CDR3 reads CSASGAGGNSYEQYF. The CDR3 DNA reads TGCAGTGCTAGTGGGGCGGGAGGGAATTCCTACGAGCAGTACTTC. V usage is TRBV20-1 and J usage is TRBJ2-7; 9 bases align to TRBD2. V gave up 3 bases and J gave up 1 base; unmatched junction bases: 7. The CDR3 runs to 15 residues. Per the germline V gene, CDR1 is DFQATT and CDR2 is SNEGSKA (reference sequence).

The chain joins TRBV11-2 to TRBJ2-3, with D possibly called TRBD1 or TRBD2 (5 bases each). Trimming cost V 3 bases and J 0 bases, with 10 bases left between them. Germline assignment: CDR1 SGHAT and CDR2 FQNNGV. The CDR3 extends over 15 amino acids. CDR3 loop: CASSFSGLSTDTQYF. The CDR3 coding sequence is TGTGCCAGCAGCTTCTCGGGGCTAAGCACAGATACGCAGTATTTT.

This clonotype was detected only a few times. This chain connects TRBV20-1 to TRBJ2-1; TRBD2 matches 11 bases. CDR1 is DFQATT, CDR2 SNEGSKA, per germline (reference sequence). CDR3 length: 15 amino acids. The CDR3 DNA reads TGCAGCGTGTGCCAGGCTAGCGGGAGGTTAAATGAGCAGTTCTTC. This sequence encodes CSVCQASGRLNEQFF.

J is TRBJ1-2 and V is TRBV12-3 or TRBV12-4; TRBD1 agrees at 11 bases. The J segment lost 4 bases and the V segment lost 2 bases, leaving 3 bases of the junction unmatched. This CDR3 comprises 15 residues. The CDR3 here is CASSLRDRGSYGYTF. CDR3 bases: TGTGCCAGCAGTTTAAGGGACAGGGGGAGCTATGGCTACACCTTC.

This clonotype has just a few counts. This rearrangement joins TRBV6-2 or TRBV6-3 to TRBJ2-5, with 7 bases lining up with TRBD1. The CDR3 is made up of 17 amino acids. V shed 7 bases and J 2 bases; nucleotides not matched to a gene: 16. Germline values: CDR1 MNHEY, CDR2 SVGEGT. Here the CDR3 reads CASTPGKGAMAQETQYF. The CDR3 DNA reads TGTGCCAGCACCCCGGGGAAGGGGGCGATGGCTCAAGAGACCCAGTACTTC.

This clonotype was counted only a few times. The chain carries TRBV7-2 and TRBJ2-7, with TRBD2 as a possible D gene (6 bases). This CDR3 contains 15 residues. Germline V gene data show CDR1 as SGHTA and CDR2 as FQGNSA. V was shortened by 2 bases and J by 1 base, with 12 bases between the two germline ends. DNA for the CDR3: TGTGCCAGCAGCTTATCAGTGGCGGGATCCTACGAGCAGTACTTC. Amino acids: CASSLSVAGSYEQYF. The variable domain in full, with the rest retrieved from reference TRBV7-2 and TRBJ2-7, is GAGVSQSPSNKVTEKGKDVELRCDPISGHTALYWYRQSLGQGLEFLIYFQGNSAPDKSGLPSDRFSAERTGGSVSTLTIQRTQQEDSAVYLCASSLSVAGSYEQYFGPGTRLTVT.